This T cell receptor beta chain is from a study of cytomegalovirus exposure and HLA in healthy donors. Points on this clone: What it binds is unknown.

Study-wide findings and caveats: Excluded: some indistinguishable V segments such as TRBV6-2 and TRBV6-3. Per published reports, the classifier diagnosed cytomegalovirus status with high specificity and sensitivity. Later on, an analysis showed TCR association rates differing by HLA locus, with DRB1 the most and HLA-C the fewest.

The germline gives CDR1 SGHNT, CDR2 YYREEE (reference sequence). The junction had 5 bases not matched to a gene; V was cut back by 2 bases and J by 6 bases. The CDR3 spans 14 residues. The PCR employed 60 Vbeta primers together with 13 Jbeta primers. The data were produced by immunoSEQ multiplex PCR, yet TCRdb's version contains in-frame clones alone and is incomplete. Of about 150,000 clones in the sample, 70% were seen once. The sample taken for sequencing was PBMCs. This sequence joins TRBV5-4 and TRBJ1-2; TRBD1 aligns across 9 bases. This TCR was sampled from an older woman in good health and CMV-seropositive. CDR3 sequence: CASSFRDRDNGYTF. For the CDR3, the DNA is TGTGCCAGCAGCTTCCGGGACAGGGATAATGGCTACACCTTC.